A selection of T cell receptor beta chains follows, all from one sample in a study of cytomegalovirus exposure and HLA in healthy donors. Generated by immunoSEQ multiplex PCR, the TCRdb table keeps only in-frame clones and is missing some. Here the sample spans some 130,000 clones, just under 80% being singletons. Input material: PBMCs. These receptors came from a man between 25 and 39 years old in good health. CDR3s include the opening cysteine and the closing phenylalanine or tryptophan. A D gene is named only where the DNA matches it firmly. Not all rows give a size; the values are once, few, many and, for expanded clones, a class.

>.|TRBV7-9|14|TRBJ2-5|.
TGTGCCAGCAGCCTACTAGCTACCCAAGAGACCCAGTACTTC
CASSLLATQETQYF
>once|TRBV7-9|14|TRBJ2-7|TRBD2
TGTGCCAGCAGCCGACTAGCGGGAGATGTCGAGCAGTACTTC
CASSRLAGDVEQYF
>.|TRBV5-4|18|TRBJ2-7|TRBD2
TGTGCCAGCAGCGAAGGCCTCGGACTAGCGGGGAGCTCCTACGAGCAGTACTTC
CASSEGLGLAGSSYEQYF
>.|TRBV19|18|TRBJ2-1|TRBD2
TGTGCCAGTAGTATACTCGGAACGGGGGGGGCGTCCTACAATGAGCAGTTCTTC
CASSILGTGGASYNEQFF
>.|TRBV10-3|14|TRBJ1-5|.
TGTGCCATCAGTAGTCCGGGGTACAATCAGCCCCAGCATTTT
CAISSPGYNQPQHF
>.|TRBV7-2|18|TRBJ2-3|.
TGTGCCAGCAGCCGGCCCTTTAAGGTTCGGGGTGGGGTAGATACGCAGTATTTT
CASSRPFKVRGGVDTQYF
>.|TRBV7-2|14|TRBJ2-7|TRBD1
TGTGCCAGCAGCTTCCCGGGACAGGGCAACGAGCAGTACTTC
CASSFPGQGNEQYF
>few|TRBV7-9|15|TRBJ1-2|.
TGTGCCAGCAGCGCGCCCGGGAGGGAGAGCTATGGCTACACCTTC
CASSAPGRESYGYTF
>.|TRBV28|17|TRBJ1-2|TRBD1
TGTGCCAGCAGTTCCCCACAACTGACAGGGGGGGAGGGAGGCTACACCTTC
CASSSPQLTGGEGGYTF
>.|TRBV6-5|16|TRBJ1-2|.
TGTGCCAGCAGTTACTCGGCCCCGGCCCGGGGGTATGGCTACACCTTC
CASSYSAPARGYGYTF
>.|TRBV2|12|TRBJ1-6|.
TGTGCCAGCGGCGGTCGGGAATCCCCCCTCCACTTT
CASGGRESPLHF
>.|TRBV30|17|TRBJ2-3|TRBD2
TGTGCCTGGAGTGTAGGGAGACTAGCGGGCAACACAGATACGCAGTATTTT
CAWSVGRLAGNTDTQYF
>.|TRBV19|15|TRBJ1-1|.
TGTGCCAGCCACCAGGGTATTAGAATGAACACTGAAGCTTTCTTT
CASHQGIRMNTEAFF
>.|TRBV7-2|14|TRBJ2-5|.
TGTGCCAGCAGCTTCCGGGAGACGACGGAGACCCAGTACTTC
CASSFRETTETQYF
>.|TRBV19|17|TRBJ2-1|.
TGTGCCAGTAGTATTGGTGGGAGCCCTAATCCCTACAATGAGCAGTTCTTC
CASSIGGSPNPYNEQFF
>.|TRBV2|18|TRBJ2-6|.
TGTGCCAGCAGGGAACAGGGAAAGGGCTGGGCTGGGGCCAACGTCCTGACTTTC
CASREQGKGWAGANVLTF
>.|TRBV5-1|16|TRBJ2-1|.
TGCGCCAGCAGCTTGGGAGGACTCCCGGGGAACAATGAGCAGTTCTTC
CASSLGGLPGNNEQFF
>.|TRBV28|14|TRBJ1-1|.
TGTGCCAGCAGAATACAGGGATTGGGGACTGAAGCTTTCTTT
CASRIQGLGTEAFF
>.|TRBV6-6|15|TRBJ2-3|TRBD2
TGTGCCAGCAGCTTCGGGCGGGGGGGCACAGATACGCAGTATTTT
CASSFGRGGTDTQYF
>.|TRBV18|14|TRBJ2-7|TRBD2
TGTGCCAGTCTAGCGGGAGGGAGCTCCTACGAGCAGTACTTC
CASLAGGSSYEQYF
>.|TRBV4-3|16|TRBJ1-2|TRBD1
TGCGCCAGCAGCCAATCAAAATCGACAGGGAACTATGGCTACACCTTC
CASSQSKSTGNYGYTF
>.|TRBV19|15|TRBJ2-1|TRBD2
TGTGCCAGTCGACTAGCGGGAGCCTCTTTGGATGAGCAGTTCTTC
CASRLAGASLDEQFF